This T cell receptor (beta chain) was found in a study of blood T cell repertoires in COVID-19. Study-level information: Sites across the United States, Italy and Spain contributed samples from acute and convalescent COVID-19. PBMCs, B-cell-depleted T cells, or T cells provided the cDNA or gDNA that made up the material.

The junction had 9 bases not matched to a gene; V was cut back by 5 bases and J by 4 bases. Looked up from germline, CDR1 is MRHNA and CDR2 is SNTAGT. This CDR3 contains 16 residues. In the original processing: By means of reference gene primer amplification, nucleated cell counts were estimated. Measured with immunoSEQ multiplex PCR; TCRdb has only the in-frame clones, and not every one. The D gene and trimming were derived from the DNA, and the V and J assignments and clone size from that table. The table lists 95,000 to 150,000 clones, 65% to 85% of them singletons, with about 4.2% in the top ten.

The chain carries TRBV6-4 and TRBJ2-2, with 8 bases matching TRBD1. This receptor was identified in a woman aged 70 to 79 with acute or convalescent COVID-19. The sequenced sample consisted of peripheral blood. The CDR3 nucleotides read TGTGCCAGCAGTCGGCGTCCCGGGACAGGCACCGGGGAGCTGTTTTTT. This translates into CASSRRPGTGTGELFF.